These T cell receptor beta chains were read from a single sample in a study of cytomegalovirus exposure and HLA in healthy donors. Sequenced by immunoSEQ multiplex PCR; TCRdb stores in-frame clones only, minus some. The sample has around 150,000 clones, about four fifths seen once. Specimen: PBMCs. The receptors were sampled from a man in his fifties or sixties in good health and CMV-seropositive. The CDR3 runs from the conserved cysteine through the conserved F or W. The order of the fields is V gene, clone size, D gene, J gene, CDR3 protein, CDR3 DNA. D genes are given only for firm matches. The size field is filled for only some rows; it gives once, few, many or a size class.

V: TRBV6-6
size: .
D: TRBD1
J: TRBJ1-2
CDR3: CASSYAPGGGYTF
DNA: TGTGCCAGCAGTTACGCGCCAGGGGGAGGCTACACCTTC

V: TRBV29-1
size: .
D: .
J: TRBJ2-3
CDR3: CSVEDPRGSGSTDTQYF
DNA: TGCAGCGTTGAAGATCCGCGGGGAAGCGGGAGCACAGATACGCAGTATTTT

V: TRBV27
size: .
D: .
J: TRBJ1-6
CDR3: CASSLGQTNSPLHF
DNA: TGTGCCAGCAGTTTAGGGCAGACTAATTCACCCCTCCACTTT

V: TRBV6-6
size: .
D: TRBD1
J: TRBJ2-7
CDR3: CASSLYRDSSYEQYF
DNA: TGTGCCAGCAGTTTGTACCGGGACAGCTCCTACGAGCAGTACTTC

V: TRBV11-2
size: .
D: .
J: TRBJ2-7
CDR3: CASSPQQGWEGEQYF
DNA: TGTGCCAGCAGCCCTCAACAGGGATGGGAGGGCGAGCAGTACTTC

V: TRBV23-1
size: .
D: .
J: TRBJ1-6
CDR3: CAISESSYNSPLHF
DNA: TGCGCCATCTCTGAGAGCTCCTATAATTCACCCCTCCACTTT

V: TRBV7-9
size: few
D: TRBD2
J: TRBJ2-2
CDR3: CASSPPGLAGVDTGELFF
DNA: TGTGCCAGCAGCCCCCCGGGACTAGCGGGAGTTGACACCGGGGAGCTGTTTTTT

V: TRBV19
size: .
D: .
J: TRBJ1-5
CDR3: CASRRGIHHSNQPQHF
DNA: TGTGCCAGTAGGAGGGGGATTCATCATAGCAATCAGCCCCAGCATTTT

V: TRBV28
size: .
D: TRBD2
J: TRBJ2-3
CDR3: CASSLSAGGRNTQYF
DNA: TGTGCCAGCAGTTTATCAGCGGGGGGTCGAAATACGCAGTATTTT

V: TRBV4-1
size: few
D: .
J: TRBJ1-2
CDR3: CASSQGLSRPGGDGYTF
DNA: TGCGCCAGCAGCCAAGGATTGAGCAGGCCTGGAGGAGACGGCTACACCTTC

V: TRBV6-5
size: few
D: .
J: TRBJ1-4
CDR3: CASSPSGAVNEKLFF
DNA: TGTGCCAGCAGTCCATCAGGCGCCGTAAATGAAAAACTGTTTTTT

V: TRBV2
size: .
D: TRBD1
J: TRBJ1-2
CDR3: CASSEGQGRGINYGYTF
DNA: TGTGCCAGCAGTGAAGGACAGGGGAGGGGGATTAACTATGGCTACACCTTC

V: TRBV27
size: .
D: TRBD1
J: TRBJ2-2
CDR3: CASTPDRGVTGELFF
DNA: TGTGCCAGCACCCCTGACAGGGGTGTCACCGGGGAGCTGTTTTTT

V: TRBV28
size: .
D: .
J: TRBJ1-4
CDR3: CASSSQGIRLETKLFF
DNA: TGTGCCAGCAGTTCACAGGGAATACGCCTTGAAACAAAACTGTTTTTT

V: TRBV15
size: .
D: .
J: TRBJ2-5
CDR3: CATAEAQETQYF
DNA: TGTGCCACCGCTGAAGCTCAAGAGACCCAGTACTTC

V: TRBV30
size: once
D: TRBD1
J: TRBJ1-6
CDR3: CAWTGQGGSPLHF
DNA: TGTGCCTGGACCGGACAGGGAGGTTCACCCCTCCACTTT

V: TRBV14
size: .
D: .
J: TRBJ2-1
CDR3: CASSRLDSYNEQFF
DNA: TGTGCCAGCAGCCGCCTGGACAGCTACAATGAGCAGTTCTTC

V: TRBV7-8
size: few
D: TRBD1
J: TRBJ2-5
CDR3: CASSAYRDREETQYF
DNA: TGTGCCAGCAGCGCCTACCGGGACAGGGAGGAGACCCAGTACTTC

V: TRBV7-7
size: .
D: .
J: TRBJ2-7
CDR3: CASSLNAAAYEQYF
DNA: TGTGCTAGCAGCTTAAACGCGGCAGCCTACGAGCAGTACTTC

V: TRBV4-1
size: .
D: TRBD1
J: TRBJ2-2
CDR3: CASSQGGQGANTGELFF
DNA: TGCGCCAGCAGCCAAGGGGGACAGGGTGCGAACACCGGGGAGCTGTTTTTT

V: TRBV29-1
size: .
D: .
J: TRBJ2-7
CDR3: CSARGGEWDYEQYF
DNA: TGCAGCGCGCGGGGCGGGGAATGGGACTACGAGCAGTACTTC

V: TRBV5-5
size: .
D: .
J: TRBJ2-7
CDR3: CASSPAYEQYF
DNA: TGTGCCAGCAGTCCAGCCTACGAGCAGTACTTC

V: TRBV30
size: .
D: TRBD1
J: TRBJ1-6
CDR3: CAWSLRTGRGNSPLHF
DNA: TGTGCCTGGAGCCTCAGGACAGGGAGGGGGAATTCACCCCTCCACTTT

V: TRBV19
size: .
D: TRBD1
J: TRBJ2-1
CDR3: CASSRTGGLVRYNEQFF
DNA: TGTGCCAGTAGCAGGACAGGGGGACTAGTTAGATACAATGAGCAGTTCTTC

V: TRBV7-9
size: .
D: .
J: TRBJ2-6
CDR3: CASRQNSPGANVLTF
DNA: TGTGCCAGCAGACAGAACAGCCCTGGGGCCAACGTCCTGACTTTC

V: TRBV9
size: .
D: .
J: TRBJ2-1
CDR3: CASSGRDLRTGQRGWDEQFF
DNA: TGTGCCAGCAGCGGAAGGGATCTTCGGACCGGACAGAGGGGATGGGATGAGCAGTTCTTC

V: TRBV15
size: few
D: .
J: TRBJ2-3
CDR3: CATSPTSTDTQYF
DNA: TGTGCCACCAGTCCGACTAGTACAGATACGCAGTATTTT

V: TRBV11-1
size: .
D: TRBD2
J: TRBJ2-1
CDR3: CASSLGVAGVYNEQFF
DNA: TGTGCCAGCAGCTTAGGAGTAGCGGGAGTGTACAATGAGCAGTTCTTC

V: TRBV7-9
size: .
D: .
J: TRBJ2-3
CDR3: CASSFSSGNTDTQYF
DNA: TGTGCCAGCAGCTTTAGTAGCGGAAACACAGATACGCAGTATTTT

V: TRBV18
size: .
D: .
J: TRBJ2-7
CDR3: CASSPSNYEQYF
DNA: TGTGCCAGCTCACCATCAAACTACGAGCAGTACTTC

V: TRBV9
size: .
D: TRBD1
J: TRBJ2-7
CDR3: CASSEKGGGTGSYEQYF
DNA: TGTGCCAGCAGCGAGAAAGGGGGGGGGACAGGGTCCTACGAGCAGTACTTC

V: TRBV28
size: .
D: .
J: TRBJ1-4
CDR3: CASNTNGLRILATNEKLFF
DNA: TGTGCCAGCAACACAAACGGACTCCGGATCCTTGCAACTAATGAAAAACTGTTTTTT

V: TRBV5-4
size: .
D: TRBD1
J: TRBJ1-1
CDR3: CASSLDLTGGNEDTEAFF
DNA: TGTGCCAGCAGCTTGGATCTAACAGGGGGGAATGAGGATACTGAAGCTTTCTTT

V: TRBV6-4
size: .
D: TRBD2
J: TRBJ2-3
CDR3: CASSETSGGAGDTQYF
DNA: TGTGCCAGCAGTGAGACTAGCGGGGGTGCGGGAGATACGCAGTATTTT

V: TRBV6-5
size: .
D: .
J: TRBJ2-7
CDR3: CASSYNSGMGSYEQYF
DNA: TGTGCCAGCAGTTATAATTCAGGGATGGGCTCCTACGAGCAGTACTTC

V: TRBV7-6
size: .
D: .
J: TRBJ1-3
CDR3: CASSSGWSGNTIYF
DNA: TGTGCCAGCAGCTCCGGGTGGTCTGGAAACACCATATATTTT

V: TRBV6-5
size: .
D: .
J: TRBJ2-5
CDR3: CASIQSRTAQTQYF
DNA: TGTGCCAGCATACAATCCAGGACAGCGCAAACCCAGTACTTC

V: TRBV28
size: .
D: .
J: TRBJ1-6
CDR3: CASSPSSDGERLNNSPLHF
DNA: TGTGCCAGCAGTCCATCCTCCGACGGGGAGAGACTTAATAATTCACCCCTCCACTTT

V: TRBV27
size: .
D: .
J: TRBJ1-1
CDR3: CASSLAGEGLTEAFF
DNA: TGTGCCAGCAGTTTGGCAGGGGAAGGCCTCACTGAAGCTTTCTTT

V: TRBV14
size: few
D: TRBD1
J: TRBJ2-7
CDR3: CASSPQFPDRVRGEQYF
DNA: TGTGCCAGCAGCCCACAATTCCCCGACAGGGTAAGGGGCGAGCAGTACTTC

V: TRBV6-5
size: .
D: TRBD1
J: TRBJ1-1
CDR3: CASRQQGALSTEAFF
DNA: TGTGCCAGCAGACAACAGGGGGCGCTGAGTACTGAAGCTTTCTTT

V: TRBV19
size: .
D: TRBD2
J: TRBJ2-2
CDR3: CASSIGLAGSGELFF
DNA: TGTGCCAGTAGTATTGGACTAGCGGGATCCGGGGAGCTGTTTTTT

V: TRBV2
size: .
D: TRBD1
J: TRBJ1-6
CDR3: CASSESGGNSPLHF
DNA: TGTGCCAGCAGTGAGTCAGGGGGGAATTCACCCCTCCACTTT

V: TRBV19
size: once
D: TRBD1
J: TRBJ1-5
CDR3: CASSPRDRGYNQPQHF
DNA: TGTGCCAGTAGTCCCCGGGACAGGGGTTACAATCAGCCCCAGCATTTT

V: TRBV18
size: .
D: .
J: TRBJ1-1
CDR3: CASSPLDTEAFF
DNA: TGTGCCAGCTCACCCCTTGACACTGAAGCTTTCTTT

V: TRBV28
size: .
D: .
J: TRBJ2-3
CDR3: CASSDSYRVGTDTQYF
DNA: TGTGCCAGCAGTGACAGCTACAGGGTTGGGACAGATACGCAGTATTTT

V: TRBV6-4
size: .
D: .
J: TRBJ2-1
CDR3: CASRGGNEQFF
DNA: TGTGCCAGCAGGGGGGGTAATGAGCAGTTCTTC

V: TRBV28
size: .
D: TRBD2
J: TRBJ2-1
CDR3: CASSSTRLAAGYYEQFF
DNA: TGTGCCAGCAGTTCTACACGACTAGCGGCAGGCTATTATGAGCAGTTCTTC

V: TRBV11-2
size: .
D: .
J: TRBJ1-5
CDR3: CASSLDQVQPQHF
DNA: TGTGCCAGCAGCTTAGATCAGGTTCAGCCCCAGCATTTT